This paragraph reports one T cell receptor (beta chain). The ends were cut back, 6 bases at V and 0 bases at J, with 14 bases in the middle. The V gene's germline CDR1 is MNHNS and CDR2 SASEGT. This CDR3 has 15 residues. Researchers made TCR beta libraries by using iRepertoire HTBI primers and running Arm-PCR on CDR3 regions. TCRdb reprocessed the multiplex PCR reads with MiXCR, giving one entry per CDR3 protein. The profile shows hundreds of thousands of distinct CDR3 sequences, about a sixth of them singletons. This entry is derived from a study of regulatory T cells in long-lasting Graves disease. The sample's time point: newly diagnosed GD, antithyroid drugs for less than 3 months. With RNA extracted from PBMCs as input, the TCR library was made.

Sequencing used peripheral blood mononuclear cells (PBMCs), obtained at new diagnosis, from a patient treated with antithyroid drugs. The chain carries TRBV6-1 and TRBJ1-1; a weak D match, TRBD1 (5 bases). The TCR comes from a female donor with Graves disease. Written as DNA, the CDR3 is TGTGCCAGCAGGTCGGAGGGGCTGATGAACACTGAAGCTTTCTTT. Protein product: CASRSEGLMNTEAFF.